The 11 T cell receptor beta chains reported below all come from one sample, sequenced in a study of neurological immune-mediated disorders. Each CDR3 protein gets one entry after TCRdb re-called the 5' RACE reads with MiXCR. This repertoire shows tens of thousands of distinct CDR3 sequences, approximately 10% found once; its top ten account for about 5%. Sample: PBMCs. All receptors come from a man in his 70s with HTLV-1-associated myelopathy (HAM/TSP).

This clonotype was observed a handful of times. CDR3 sequence: CASSATTTDTQYF. The CDR3 DNA is TGCGCCAGCAGCGCGACTACCACAGATACGCAGTATTTT. The V and J genes are TRBV5-1 and TRBJ2-3, with D perhaps TRBD2 (5 bases). V shed 4 bases and J shed 2 bases, with 8 bases lying between them. Germline V gene sequence: CDR1 SGHRS, CDR2 YFSETQ. The CDR3 totals 13 residues.

This chain uses TRBV27 with TRBJ1-2, with 7 nucleotides matching TRBD1. The CDR3 loop spans 13 amino acids. The V and J ends lost 4 bases and 7 bases, in that order; junction bases with no gene match: 6. Per germline, CDR1 MNHEY and CDR2 SMNVEV (reference sequence). The CDR3 is CASSSAEGAGYTF. The CDR3 bases are TGTGCCAGCAGTTCAGCGGAGGGGGCTGGCTACACCTTC.

The rearrangement uses TRBV18 and TRBJ2-1, with D possibly TRBD2 on 6 matching bases. The CDR3 is 14 amino acids. Germline lookup yields CDR1 KGHSH and CDR2 LQKENI. V was cut by 3 bases and J by 5 bases, with 11 bases left in between. The CDR3 spells CASSPSGGDNEQFF. CDR3 nucleotides: TGTGCCAGCTCACCCTCCGGAGGGGACAATGAGCAGTTCTTC.

The chain uses TRBV7-6 and TRBJ2-2; D not resolved. V gave up 5 bases and J gave up 5 bases, with 9 bases separating them. The germline gives CDR1 SGHVS, CDR2 FNYEAQ. This CDR3 has 13 residues. This chain's CDR3 is CASSPRMTGELFF. For the CDR3, the DNA is TGTGCCAGCAGCCCCCGGATGACCGGGGAGCTGTTTTTT.

This clonotype came up many times. CDR3: CASSDPSAGGADIQYF. The DNA for the CDR3 is TGTGCCAGCAGTGACCCGTCAGCGGGAGGAGCGGACATTCAGTACTTC. The chain uses TRBV28 and TRBJ2-4, with 9 bases lining up with TRBD2. CDR3 size: 16 residues. V lost 5 bases and J lost 8; bases outside the gene matches: 13. Germline CDR1 and CDR2: MDHEN and SYDVKM.

This clonotype was detected ten times or more. The rearrangement joins TRBV5-5 to TRBJ2-7, with D possibly TRBD1 on 6 matching bases. Germline values: CDR1 SGHKS, CDR2 YYEKEE (reference sequence). The CDR3 is 15 amino acids. With 1 base removed from V and 1 base from J, the gap between germline ends came to 12 bases. The chain's CDR3 is CASSLSWTVSYEQYF. CDR3 nucleotide sequence: TGTGCCAGCAGCTTGTCATGGACAGTATCCTACGAGCAGTACTTC.

This clonotype was counted at least ten times. The rearrangement joins TRBV19 to TRBJ2-2, with D uncertain. Trimming left V 1 base short and J 5 bases short, with 5 bases between. The CDR3 is made up of 13 amino acids. Germline V gene data show CDR1 as LNHDA and CDR2 as SQIVND (reference sequence). The CDR3 is CASSIGDTGELFF. CDR3 coding DNA: TGTGCCAGTAGTATAGGTGATACCGGGGAGCTGTTTTTT.

This clonotype showed up many times. The rearrangement joins TRBV10-3 to TRBJ2-1, with TRBD1 matching 7 bases. Per germline, CDR1 ENHRY and CDR2 SYGVKD. CDR3 size: 13 residues. J was trimmed by 2 bases and V by 11 bases; bases with no gene match: 6. CDR3 bases: TGTGCCTCTGGGACAGAGGCCTACAATGAGCAGTTCTTC. Translated, it gives CASGTEAYNEQFF.

Of note for this clonotype: This could be a read error, since a much larger clone is one nucleotide away. This chain uses TRBV20-1 with TRBJ2-7; the D gene is possibly TRBD1 (6 bases). The CDR3 runs to 14 residues. The germline V gene encodes CDR1 DFQATT and CDR2 SNEGSKA (reference sequence). Trimming pared 0 bases from V and 3 bases from J, leaving 12 bases between. The CDR3 DNA follows: TGCAGTGCTAGAGATCTGCAGGGGAACTACGAGCAGTACTTC. This sequence encodes CSARDLQGNYEQYF.

This clonotype was seen ten or more times. The chain combines TRBV7-8 with TRBJ1-1, with unresolved D. V was cut by 5 bases and J by 1 base, with 8 bases left in between. Germline CDR1 SGHVS, CDR2 FQNEAQ. This CDR3 spans 13 amino acids. CDR3 sequence reads: CASSMKGNTEAFF. The DNA for the CDR3 is TGTGCCAGCAGCATGAAGGGGAACACTGAAGCTTTCTTT.

At least ten counts were recorded for this clonotype. V and J are TRBV7-7 and TRBJ2-5; D may match TRBD1 or TRBD2 (5 bases each). Per germline, CDR1 SSHAT and CDR2 FNYEAQ (reference sequence). V dropped 0 bases and J dropped 5 bases, with 10 bases sitting between them. The CDR3 contains 14 residues. CDR3 sequence (DNA): TGTGCCAGCAGCTTAGCGGGGGACGCCGAGACCCAGTACTTC. The encoded protein is CASSLAGDAETQYF.